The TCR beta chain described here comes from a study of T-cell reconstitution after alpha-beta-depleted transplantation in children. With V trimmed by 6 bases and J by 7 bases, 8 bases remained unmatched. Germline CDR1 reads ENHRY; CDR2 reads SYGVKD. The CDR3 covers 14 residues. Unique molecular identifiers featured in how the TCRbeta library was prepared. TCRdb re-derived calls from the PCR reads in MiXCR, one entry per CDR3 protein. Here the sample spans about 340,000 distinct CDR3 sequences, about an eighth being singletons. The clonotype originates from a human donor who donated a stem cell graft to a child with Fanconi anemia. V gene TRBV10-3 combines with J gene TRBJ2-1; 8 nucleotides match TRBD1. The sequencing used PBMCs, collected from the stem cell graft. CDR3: CAIRTGVGANEQFF. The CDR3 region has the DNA TGTGCCATCAGGACAGGGGTGGGGGCTAATGAGCAGTTCTTC.